These T cell receptor beta chains were read from a single sample in a study of T cell changes during pregnancy in multiple sclerosis. Assay: immunoSEQ multiplex PCR; the TCRdb copy retains only in-frame clones and omits some. Seen here are under 50,000 clones, under 95% observed once, and the top ten hold under 0.75%. The sequences come from CD4+ T cells from peripheral blood mononuclear cells, collected in the second trimester of pregnancy. These receptor sequences come from a female donor in good health, enrolled as a control in a pregnancy study. CDR3s include the opening cysteine and the closing phenylalanine or tryptophan. The D gene is left open where the match is weak.

j_call v_call d_call cdr3_aa
TRBJ2-1 TRBV7-2 . CASSLARSSYNEQFF